This TCR beta chain was recorded in a study of beta chain features in type 1 diabetes. Study context: Cell yields, gender and age were similar in healthy donors and patients. Study results and limitations: Compared to healthy donors, patients appeared to have naive, central memory and Treg TCRB repertoires that were more alike. All four CD4+ subsets from Type 1 diabetes patients carried moderately but significantly shorter TCRB CDR3s.

It was via CD45RO/CCR7/CD25/CD127/CD95/CD27 that CD4+ naive, central memory, regulatory and stem cell-like memory cells were sorted. This CDR3 comprises 17 residues. J lost 0 bases, V lost 4 bases, and 9 bases had no gene match. Germline CDR1 MGHDK, CDR2 SYGVNS. The isolated RNA, all of it, was reverse transcribed, so expressed TCRB transcripts were what got sequenced. Some clones are missing from TCRdb's copy, which holds only in-frame ones; the method was immunoSEQ multiplex PCR. The repertoire has approximately 600,000 clones, over 10% of them found once; the top ten carry around 0.12%. This clone showed up just a few times. What it binds is not known.

Sequenced sample: naive CD4+ T cells from blood. The V gene is TRBV25-1, the J gene TRBJ1-2, with 9 positions matching TRBD1. This TCR was sampled from a man aged 25-40 years with type 1 diabetes. CDR3 amino acids: CASSGWTGETSNYGYTF. The CDR3 region has the DNA TGTGCCAGCAGTGGGTGGACAGGGGAGACTTCTAACTATGGCTACACCTTC.